Shown below are 10 T cell receptor beta chains from a single sample sequenced in a study of T-cell reconstitution after alpha-beta-depleted transplantation in children. A library of TCRbeta sequences, prepared with unique molecular identifiers, was generated. TCRdb reprocessed the PCR reads via MiXCR and lists one record per CDR3 protein. The data hold 450,000 to 600,000 distinct CDR3 sequences, with roughly a tenth observed a single time. The sample in question was PBMCs, obtained before TCRalphabeta/CD19-depleted stem cell transplant. These receptors were obtained from a child under 10 years old with inherited bone marrow failure, due to receive a stem cell transplant.

This rearrangement joins TRBV4-3 to TRBJ2-6; 8 bases match TRBD2. V lost 4 bases to trimming and J lost 0 bases; unmatched junction nucleotides: 8. The CDR3 contains 18 residues. Germline-derived CDR1 and CDR2 are LGHNA and YSLEER. The CDR3 sequence: CASSPYSAGASGANVLTF. CDR3 DNA: TGCGCCAGCAGCCCCTACTCAGCGGGGGCCTCTGGGGCCAACGTCCTGACTTTC.

This clonotype was recorded many times. This sequence joins TRBV20-1 and TRBJ2-3; TRBD1 aligns across 9 bases. The CDR3 is 17 amino acids. Germline V lookup: CDR1 DFQATT, CDR2 SNEGSKA (reference sequence). J lost 1 base, V lost 6 bases, and 14 bases had no gene match. CDR3 sequence (DNA): TGCAGTGCCGGTCCCGGGACAGGGACAAGACGCACAGATACGCAGTATTTT. Protein: CSAGPGTGTRRTDTQYF.

This clonotype came up many times. The chain has TRBV20-1 and TRBJ1-2, with a tentative D call TRBD1 (5 bases). Trimming pared 3 bases from V and 6 bases from J, leaving 17 bases between. The CDR3 is 14 residues long. The germline gives CDR1 DFQATT, CDR2 SNEGSKA (reference sequence). In DNA, the CDR3 is TGCAGTGCTAGCCAACCCGGGACCGGAGATGGCTACACCTTC. Its protein is CSASQPGTGDGYTF.

The rearrangement joins TRBV7-2 to TRBJ2-3, with TRBD2 identical over 9 bases. Germline CDR1 reads SGHTA; CDR2 reads FQGNSA. Germline trimming cut 5 bases from V and 4 bases from J; bases unmatched to any gene: 7. The CDR3 contains 15 residues. This chain's CDR3 is CASSISGSRADTQYF. The CDR3 DNA reads as TGTGCCAGCAGCATTAGCGGGAGCCGCGCAGATACGCAGTATTTT.

This clonotype appeared many times. The V gene is TRBV20-1, the J gene TRBJ2-2; 9 bases line up with TRBD2. The CDR3 covers 14 residues. The germline V gene has CDR1 DFQATT and CDR2 SNEGSKA (reference sequence). With V trimmed by 6 bases and J by 5 bases, 7 bases remained unmatched. The CDR3 DNA follows: TGCAGTGCAACACGTAGCGGGAGAACCGGGGAGCTGTTTTTT. This encodes CSATRSGRTGELFF.

This clonotype was seen repeatedly, ten times or more. V usage is TRBV10-3 and J usage is TRBJ1-5; 7 positions match TRBD1. The V gene end was trimmed by 7 bases and the J gene end by 4 bases; junction bases not matched to a gene: 4. Germline CDR1 reads ENHRY; CDR2 reads SYGVKD. The CDR3 has 13 residues. In nucleotides, the CDR3 is TGTGCCATCACGGGACAGACAAATCAGCCCCAGCATTTT. Translated, it gives CAITGQTNQPQHF.

The chain links TRBV12-3 or TRBV12-4 to TRBJ2-7, with D uncertain. V lost 5 bases to trimming and J lost 3 bases, with 14 bases between them. This CDR3 contains 14 residues. As DNA, the CDR3 is TGTGCCAGCAGTCGTAGGACGACGCACTACGAGCAGTACTTC. It codes for CASSRRTTHYEQYF.

This clonotype was detected many times. The chain joins TRBV7-2 to TRBJ2-7; 14 bases are a match to TRBD2. CDR3 length: 16 amino acids. V gave up 5 bases and J gave up 6 bases; unmatched junction bases: 9. CDR1 and CDR2 from the germline V gene are SGHTA and FQGNSA. The CDR3 bases are TGTGCCAGCAGCCAAAGGACTAGCGGGAGGAGGTCCGAGCAGTACTTC. Translating it yields CASSQRTSGRRSEQYF.

This clonotype was seen at least ten times. The chain has TRBV10-3 and TRBJ2-3; weak D call: TRBD2 (6 bases). Germline values: CDR1 ENHRY, CDR2 SYGVKD. This CDR3 contains 12 residues. Trimming pared 10 bases from V and 8 bases from J, leaving 16 bases between. The CDR3 here is CATTGGSGTQYF. In nucleotides, the CDR3 is TGTGCCACCACTGGGGGGAGTGGTACGCAGTATTTT.

This clonotype has more than one count but fewer than ten. The chain has TRBV19 and TRBJ2-6, with 7 positions matching TRBD1. Unmatched junction bases numbered 4, after V lost 4 bases and J lost 1 base. This CDR3 spans 16 amino acids. Germline V gene sequence: CDR1 LNHDA, CDR2 SQIVND (reference sequence). In DNA, the CDR3 is TGTGCCAGTAGTACCGAGACAGGGTCTGGGGCCAACGTCCTGACTTTC. Translated, it gives CASSTETGSGANVLTF.